Below are 11 T cell receptor beta chains sequenced from a single sample in a study of cytotoxic CD8 clonotypes in ibrutinib-treated CLL. Here immunoSEQ multiplex PCR was the method, and the copy in TCRdb shows in-frame clones only, minus some. There are approximately 120,000 clones in the sample; 58% occur only once, and around a third lies in the top ten. Sequencing was performed on PBMCs, taken after 24 months of ibrutinib treatment. These receptors came from a human donor with chronic lymphocytic leukemia.

This CDR3 is CASSEQPSSYNSPLHF. The CDR3 DNA reads as TGTGCCAGCAGTGAACAGCCTAGCTCCTATAATTCACCCCTCCACTTT. This chain links TRBV25-1 with TRBJ1-6; unclear D gene. This CDR3 comprises 16 residues. The germline V gene has CDR1 MGHDK and CDR2 SYGVNS. V was shortened by 2 bases and J by 0 bases, with 8 bases between the two germline ends.

The chain employs TRBV27 and TRBJ1-2, with a weak D call TRBD1 (6 bases). Germline loops: CDR1 MNHEY, CDR2 SMNVEV (reference sequence). CDR3 length: 16 amino acids. Trimming left V 3 bases short and J 4 bases short, with 18 bases between. The CDR3 here is CASSFTGTRSIYGYTF. In DNA form, the CDR3 reads TGTGCCAGCAGTTTCACCGGGACACGCAGTATCTATGGCTACACCTTC.

This clone was seen more than once but under ten times. This chain links TRBV18 with TRBJ1-2; D gene unclear. From germline, CDR1 is KGHSH and CDR2 LQKENI. This CDR3 is 14 amino acids long. Trimming shortened V by 4 bases and J by 0 bases, and 9 bases separated the two germline ends. The CDR3 reads CASSRAETNYGYTF. The CDR3 coding sequence is TGTGCCAGCTCACGAGCAGAGACTAACTATGGCTACACCTTC. Full variable domain (remainder filled in from reference TRBV18 and TRBJ1-2): NAGVMQNPRHLVRRRGQEARLRCSPMKGHSHVYWYRQLPEEGLKFMVYLQKENIIDESGMPKERFSAEFPKEGPSILRIQQVVRGDSAAYFCASSRAETNYGYTFGSGTRLTVV.

This clone has ten or more counts. The J gene is TRBJ2-5, the V gene TRBV18, with D maybe TRBD1 (5 bases). This CDR3 has 13 residues. V was clipped by 3 bases and J by 2 bases, with 7 bases between them. Germline V lookup: CDR1 KGHSH, CDR2 LQKENI. This CDR3 is CASSPRQQETQYF. CDR3 nucleotides: TGTGCCAGCTCACCCCGACAGCAAGAGACCCAGTACTTC.

The rearrangement links TRBV7-9 to TRBJ2-7; tentatively, D is TRBD2 (7 bases). Trimming removed 7 bases from V and 0 bases from J, with 22 bases in between. CDR3 length: 17 amino acids. The germline V gene has CDR1 SEHNR and CDR2 FQNEAQ (reference sequence). CDR3 in amino acids: CASTQKWEGGSSYEQYF. DNA of the CDR3: TGTGCCAGCACCCAAAAATGGGAGGGGGGGAGCTCCTACGAGCAGTACTTC.

The V gene is TRBV7-3, the J gene TRBJ2-7; no clear D. CDR3 length equals 13 residues. Germline lookup yields CDR1 SGHTA and CDR2 FQGTGA. CDR3 sequence (DNA): TGTGTTTGCCGGGTCCCGCCCTCCTACGAGCAGTACTTC. Translation: CVCRVPPSYEQYF.

This clone was counted ten times or more. The chain carries TRBV11-3 and TRBJ1-6; D is undetermined. The CDR3 contains 13 residues. Trimming took 7 bases from V and 5 from J, leaving 9 bases between them. Germline values: CDR1 SGHNT, CDR2 YENEEA. CDR3 nucleotides: TGTGCCAGCATGGACGGAAATAATTCACCCCTCCACTTT. It translates to CASMDGNNSPLHF. The whole variable domain, remainder taken from reference TRBV11-3 and TRBJ1-6, is EAGVVQSPRYKIIEKKQPVAFWCNPISGHNTLYWYLQNLGQGPELLIRYENEEAVDDSQLPKDRFSAERLKGVDSTLKIQPAELGDSAVYLCASMDGNNSPLHFGNGTRLTVT.

The chain combines TRBV30 with TRBJ1-5; the D gene is possibly TRBD1 (6 bases). V was trimmed by 5 bases and J by 4 bases, leaving 15 bases between them. This CDR3 has 14 amino acids. Germline V gives CDR1 GTSNPN, CDR2 SVGIG (reference sequence). CDR3 in amino acids: CAWAKEGGNQPQHF. The CDR3 nucleotides read TGTGCCTGGGCTAAGGAGGGGGGGAATCAGCCCCAGCATTTT.

The rearrangement joins TRBV6-5 to TRBJ2-3; D is tentatively TRBD1 or TRBD2 (5 bases each). The germline gives CDR1 MNHEY, CDR2 SVGAGI. V gave up 4 bases and J gave up 9 bases, with 11 bases separating them. The CDR3 is 12 amino acids. The DNA of the CDR3 is TGTGCCAGCAGTTCCAGTAGGGACACGCAGTATTTT. Translation gives CASSSSRDTQYF.

This chain uses TRBV13 with TRBJ1-4; TRBD1 matches 8 bases. The CDR3 has 14 residues. V shed 6 bases and J 8 bases; nucleotides not matched to a gene: 8. Germline V lookup: CDR1 PRHDT, CDR2 FYEKMQ (reference sequence). The CDR3 is CASRRGQGGEKLFF. The CDR3 bases are TGTGCCAGCAGGCGAGGACAGGGCGGGGAAAAACTGTTTTTT.

This clone has more than one count but fewer than ten. The chain is built from TRBV7-9 and TRBJ2-5; D tentatively fits TRBD1 or TRBD2 (6 bases each). Per germline, CDR1 SEHNR and CDR2 FQNEAQ (reference sequence). This CDR3 is built from 16 residues. V gave up 0 bases and J gave up 4 bases, with 15 bases separating them. The CDR3 protein is CASSLAYTEGVETQYF. For the CDR3, the DNA is TGTGCCAGCAGCTTAGCGTACACGGAGGGGGTAGAGACCCAGTACTTC.